The clone carrying this T cell receptor beta chain has a handful of counts. The data are from a study of blood T cell repertoires in COVID-19. The wider study: Acute and convalescent COVID-19 specimens originated in the United States, Italy and Spain. T cells, B-cell-depleted T cells, or PBMCs provided the cDNA or gDNA that served as material.

Germline V gene sequence: CDR1 SGHTS, CDR2 YDEGEE. CDR3 length: 13 residues. Trimming shortened V by 7 bases and J by 2 bases, and 12 bases separated the two germline ends. Original processing methods: The assay estimated nucleated cells by amplifying reference gene primers. The table came from immunoSEQ multiplex PCR; TCRdb's copy has only in-frame clones and leaves some out. V and J calls plus clone size are reproduced from that table; the DNA served to infer D and trimming. The sample lists over 150,000 clones, about four fifths seen once, with roughly a fifth in the top ten. The sequencing input was peripheral blood. The sequence came from a woman in her 70s who had recovered from COVID-19. This rearrangement joins TRBV5-8 to TRBJ2-5, with D tentatively TRBD2 (6 bases). CDR3 in DNA: TGTGCCAGCGGACCCCGGGGGCAAGAGACCCAGTACTTC. Translating it yields CASGPRGQETQYF. Supplemented by reference TRBV5-8 and TRBJ2-5, the full variable domain reads EAGVTQSPTHLIKTRGQQATLRCSPISGHTSVYWYQQALGLGLQFLLWYDEGEERNRGNFPPRFSGRQFPNYSSELNVNALELEDSALYLCASGPRGQETQYFGPGTRLLVL.